This T cell receptor beta chain originates from a study of regulatory T cells in long-lasting Graves disease. Both iRepertoire HTBI primers and Arm-PCR of CDR3 regions were used to build the TCR beta libraries. TCRdb ran MiXCR on the multiplex PCR reads and lists one entry per CDR3 protein. Of 400,000 to 500,000 distinct CDR3 sequences in the sample, 20% to 25% were seen once. The CDR3 runs to 17 residues. V dropped 4 bases and J dropped 5; count of bases not matched to a gene: 15. This clonotype was counted many times. Time point here: persistent/refractory GD, antithyroid drugs over 5 years with positive TRAb. PBMC-derived RNA was used for the TCR library.

This clonotype was obtained from a female donor with Graves disease. The specimen comprised peripheral blood mononuclear cells (PBMCs), sampled when the disease was refractory, from a patient treated with antithyroid drugs. The chain is built from TRBV12-3 or TRBV12-4 and TRBJ2-5, with 8 positions matching TRBD2. Here the CDR3 reads CASSYGSAGGLGETQYF. CDR3 DNA sequence: TGTGCCAGCAGTTACGGGTCGGCGGGAGGTTTGGGTGAGACCCAGTACTTC.